Detailed here is one TCR beta chain. Its antigen is unknown. This sample is part of a study of shared clonotypes between healthy human individuals. Study observations and caveats: There were few donors, and this limited the genetic and exposure-history diversity represented.

TCRdb keeps only in-frame clones here, not all; method: immunoSEQ multiplex PCR. The table records some 2,100,000 clones, under 95% of them present only once. Naive CD8 cells were CD45RO-negative, positively selected for CCR7, excluding terminally differentiated effector memory CD45RA+ cells. Nashville, Tennessee was home to all donors, each a Caucasian adult. The sequencing sample was made of naive CD8+ T cells from PBMCs. This receptor was identified in a man between 18 and 35 years old in good health. Some clones in this sample may be carry-over from other donors' samples.

CDR3 in amino acids: CASGPTSGSVHEQYF. CDR3 coding DNA: TGCGCCAGCGGACCGACTAGCGGGAGCGTCCACGAGCAGTACTTC. The J gene is TRBJ2-7, the V gene TRBV10-2, with 12 nucleotides matching TRBD2. CDR3 length equals 15 residues. Trimming removed 8 bases from V and 5 bases from J; junction bases left unmatched: 10. CDR1 is WSHSY and CDR2 is SAAADI in the germline V gene.